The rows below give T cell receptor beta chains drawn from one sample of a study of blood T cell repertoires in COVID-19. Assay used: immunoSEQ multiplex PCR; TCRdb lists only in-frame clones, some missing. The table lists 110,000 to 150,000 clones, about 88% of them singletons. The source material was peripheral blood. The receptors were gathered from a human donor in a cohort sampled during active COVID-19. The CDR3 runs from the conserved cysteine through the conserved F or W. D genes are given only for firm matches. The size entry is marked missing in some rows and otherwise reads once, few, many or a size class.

CDR3 DNA: TGCGCCAGCAGTCAATCGTCAGGGGAAGAGACCCAGTACTTC; CDR3 protein: CASSQSSGEETQYF; V gene: TRBV23-1; J gene: TRBJ2-5; D gene: .; clone size: .
CDR3 DNA: TGTGCCAGCAGTGAGCCTAGCGGGAGCCCAGATACGCAGTATTTT; CDR3 protein: CASSEPSGSPDTQYF; V gene: TRBV6-4; J gene: TRBJ2-3; D gene: TRBD2; clone size: .
CDR3 DNA: TGTGCCAGCAGCTTAGAGGGGCAGGGGATACCTAGCAATCAGCCCCAGCATTTT; CDR3 protein: CASSLEGQGIPSNQPQHF; V gene: TRBV7-9; J gene: TRBJ1-5; D gene: .; clone size: .
CDR3 DNA: TGTGCCAGCAATCAGCGCCGGGAAAAACTGTTTTTT; CDR3 protein: CASNQRREKLFF; V gene: TRBV2; J gene: TRBJ1-4; D gene: .; clone size: .
CDR3 DNA: TGCGCCAGCAGACAGGACGGAGGGGAGACCCAGTACTTC; CDR3 protein: CASRQDGGETQYF; V gene: TRBV5-1; J gene: TRBJ2-5; D gene: .; clone size: .
CDR3 DNA: TGTGCCAGCAGCCGCAGGACTAGCGGGTCCTACAATGAGCAGTTCTTC; CDR3 protein: CASSRRTSGSYNEQFF; V gene: TRBV7-3; J gene: TRBJ2-1; D gene: TRBD2; clone size: .
CDR3 DNA: TGTGCCTGGGGCAGGGACATGAACACTGAAGCTTTCTTT; CDR3 protein: CAWGRDMNTEAFF; V gene: TRBV30; J gene: TRBJ1-1; D gene: .; clone size: .
CDR3 DNA: TGCAGTGCTAGTGAAGTACCGGGACTATATGAGGGCCGACTACCCTACGAGCAGTACTTC; CDR3 protein: CSASEVPGLYEGRLPYEQYF; V gene: TRBV20-1; J gene: TRBJ2-7; D gene: TRBD2; clone size: .
CDR3 DNA: TGTGCCAGCAGCACACGGACTAGCGGCAAAGATACGCAGTATTTT; CDR3 protein: CASSTRTSGKDTQYF; V gene: TRBV7-9; J gene: TRBJ2-3; D gene: TRBD2; clone size: .
CDR3 DNA: TGTGCCAGCAGGTCATATGCGGGAAACACCATATATTTT; CDR3 protein: CASRSYAGNTIYF; V gene: TRBV12-3/TRBV12-4; J gene: TRBJ1-3; D gene: .; clone size: .
CDR3 DNA: TGTGCCAGCAGTTTCGGACTAGCGGGTGGAGAGACCCAGTACTTC; CDR3 protein: CASSFGLAGGETQYF; V gene: TRBV5-8; J gene: TRBJ2-5; D gene: TRBD2; clone size: few
CDR3 DNA: TGTGCCACCAGCAGAGATCTTGGGGCAGGGAGGGGAAACACCATATATTTT; CDR3 protein: CATSRDLGAGRGNTIYF; V gene: TRBV15; J gene: TRBJ1-3; D gene: .; clone size: .
CDR3 DNA: TGTGCCAGCAGCCAAGATCCAGGCCGGGGAGAAAAACTGTTTTTT; CDR3 protein: CASSQDPGRGEKLFF; V gene: TRBV4-2; J gene: TRBJ1-4; D gene: .; clone size: .
CDR3 DNA: TGTGCCAGCAACTACGGACAGGGTGAGAATCAGCCCCAGCATTTT; CDR3 protein: CASNYGQGENQPQHF; V gene: TRBV21-1; J gene: TRBJ1-5; D gene: .; clone size: .
CDR3 DNA: TGTGCCAGCAGTGATCCACTAGCGCCCTCCTACAATGAGCAGTTCTTC; CDR3 protein: CASSDPLAPSYNEQFF; V gene: TRBV2; J gene: TRBJ2-1; D gene: TRBD2; clone size: .
CDR3 DNA: TGCGCCAGCAGTGAGCCGTACAGTGAGCAGTTCTTC; CDR3 protein: CASSEPYSEQFF; V gene: TRBV10-1; J gene: TRBJ2-1; D gene: .; clone size: .
CDR3 DNA: TGTGCCAGCAGCTGGACTAGCGCCAATGAGCAGTTCTTC; CDR3 protein: CASSWTSANEQFF; V gene: TRBV14; J gene: TRBJ2-1; D gene: TRBD2; clone size: .
CDR3 DNA: TGTGCCACCGGGGGACCTTACGAGCAGTACTTC; CDR3 protein: CATGGPYEQYF; V gene: TRBV19; J gene: TRBJ2-7; D gene: .; clone size: .
CDR3 DNA: TGTGCCAGCAGAGGGACAGACCTCGAGCAGTACTTC; CDR3 protein: CASRGTDLEQYF; V gene: TRBV2; J gene: TRBJ2-7; D gene: TRBD1; clone size: .
CDR3 DNA: TGTGCCAGCAGCCCCTCACTAGCGGGGGCCCGCACAGATACGCAGTATTTT; CDR3 protein: CASSPSLAGARTDTQYF; V gene: TRBV3-1/TRBV3-2; J gene: TRBJ2-3; D gene: TRBD2; clone size: few
CDR3 DNA: TGTGCCAGCTGGACAGGGGGCGGATACACCATATATTTT; CDR3 protein: CASWTGGGYTIYF; V gene: TRBV28; J gene: TRBJ1-3; D gene: TRBD1; clone size: .
CDR3 DNA: TGTGCCAGCAGCTTAAACCCGGCAGGGATTTACGACGAGCAGTACTTC; CDR3 protein: CASSLNPAGIYDEQYF; V gene: TRBV7-8; J gene: TRBJ2-7; D gene: .; clone size: .
CDR3 DNA: TGTGCCAGCAGTTACGGGCAGGGGGCGTCTGGCTACACCTTC; CDR3 protein: CASSYGQGASGYTF; V gene: TRBV6-5; J gene: TRBJ1-2; D gene: TRBD1; clone size: .
CDR3 DNA: TGTGCCAGCAGTTTGTCGCGGACAGCGCGAGAGACCCAGTACTTC; CDR3 protein: CASSLSRTARETQYF; V gene: TRBV27; J gene: TRBJ2-5; D gene: .; clone size: .
CDR3 DNA: TGTGCCAGCAGGACTGTCTTAAGTGAAAAACTGTTTTTT; CDR3 protein: CASRTVLSEKLFF; V gene: TRBV13; J gene: TRBJ1-4; D gene: .; clone size: many
CDR3 DNA: TGCGCCAGCAGCCAAGCGGGACTATCGACAGATACGCAGTATTTT; CDR3 protein: CASSQAGLSTDTQYF; V gene: TRBV4-1; J gene: TRBJ2-3; D gene: TRBD2; clone size: .
CDR3 DNA: TGTGCCAGCAGCTGGCAGCCAGGGGGCTACGAGCAGTACTTC; CDR3 protein: CASSWQPGGYEQYF; V gene: TRBV7-3; J gene: TRBJ2-7; D gene: TRBD1; clone size: .
CDR3 DNA: TGTGCCAGCAGTAAGTCAGATAGCAATCAGCCCCAGCATTTT; CDR3 protein: CASSKSDSNQPQHF; V gene: TRBV6-5; J gene: TRBJ1-5; D gene: .; clone size: .
CDR3 DNA: TGTGCCAGCAGCCCCTGGACAATGAACACTGAAGCTTTCTTT; CDR3 protein: CASSPWTMNTEAFF; V gene: TRBV11-2; J gene: TRBJ1-1; D gene: .; clone size: .